The source of this T cell receptor beta chain is a study of T cells after yellow fever vaccination. TCRdb called the 5' RACE reads again in MiXCR, with one record for every CDR3 protein. The table includes approximately 85,000 distinct CDR3 sequences, roughly 15% detected once. Points from the study as a whole: A small proportion of clonotypes was detected in both the CD4 and CD8 compartments. A secondary response was less intense yet reached its peak sooner, at day 5 versus 15.

Per germline, CDR1 ENHRY and CDR2 SYGVKD. V dropped 5 bases and J dropped 4; count of bases not matched to a gene: 5. CDR3 length equals 17 residues. The chain recombines TRBV10-3 with TRBJ2-1, with 16 nucleotides matching TRBD2. This TCR was recovered from a man aged 18 to 30 who received the YFV17D yellow fever vaccine. The sample here was CD8+ T cells not binding an NS4B(214-222) dextramer, sorted from PBMCs, taken approximately 22 days after the first yellow fever vaccination. CDR3 nucleotides: TGTGCCATCAGTTTGGGACTAGCGGGGGGGGGATACAATGAGCAGTTCTTC. This translates into CAISLGLAGGGYNEQFF.